These 14 T cell receptor beta chains share one sample of origin, sequenced in a study of early T cells in non-severe SARS-CoV-2 infection. MiXCR, applied by TCRdb to the 5' RACE reads, yields one record per CDR3 protein. The sample has around 60,000 distinct CDR3 sequences, roughly 12% seen once. Source: whole blood, taken at baseline. These receptors were collected from an adult who was a healthcare worker with PCR-confirmed SARS-CoV-2 infection or an uninfected control (not recorded which).

There are many counts of this clonotype. The V gene is TRBV6-6, the J gene TRBJ2-1; D is unclear. The V gene lost 0 bases and the J gene lost 8 bases, with 8 bases spanning the gap. Germline CDR1 is MNHNY and CDR2 is SVGAGI (reference sequence). The CDR3 runs 13 residues. The CDR3 here is CASSYSNGDEQFF. Here the CDR3 DNA reads TGTGCCAGCAGTTACTCGAATGGAGATGAGCAGTTCTTC.

The chain carries TRBV9 and TRBJ1-2, with D possibly matching TRBD1 (6 bases). In germline, CDR1 is SGDLS, CDR2 YYNGEE. The CDR3 loop spans 12 amino acids. V was clipped by 7 bases and J by 6 bases, with 13 bases between them. The chain's CDR3 is CASGGRGNGYTF. The CDR3 nucleotides read TGTGCCAGCGGAGGCAGGGGAAATGGCTACACCTTC. Full variable domain (rest looked up from reference TRBV9 and TRBJ1-2): DSGVTQTPKHLITATGQRVTLRCSPRSGDLSVYWYQQSLDQGLQFLIQYYNGEERAKGNILERFSAQQFPDLHSELNLSSLELGDSALYFCASGGRGNGYTFGSGTRLTVV.

This clonotype came up many times. This chain connects TRBV20-1 to TRBJ1-2; D uncertain. The CDR3 extends over 14 amino acids. V lost 1 base to trimming and J lost 1 base, with 10 bases between them. The germline CDR1 and CDR2 sequences are DFQATT and SNEGSKA (reference sequence). The CDR3 protein is CSARAPQDNYGYTF. The CDR3 nucleotides read TGCAGTGCTAGAGCCCCCCAGGATAACTATGGCTACACCTTC.

This clonotype was counted ten times or more. The chain uses TRBV19 and TRBJ2-2, with D possibly TRBD1 on 6 matching bases. The CDR3 consists of 14 residues. Germline lookup yields CDR1 LNHDA and CDR2 SQIVND (reference sequence). V was trimmed by 4 bases and J by 0 bases, leaving 6 bases between them. The CDR3 sequence is CASSKGANTGELFF. The CDR3 DNA is TGTGCCAGTAGTAAGGGGGCGAACACCGGGGAGCTGTTTTTT.

A few counts support this clonotype. This chain joins TRBV4-3 and TRBJ2-7; D is uncertain. The CDR3 sequence is 14 residues long. Germline lookup yields CDR1 LGHNA and CDR2 YSLEER. Deletions cut 1 base from V and 2 bases from J, with 9 bases between. The CDR3 nucleotides are TGCGCCAGCAGCCAAGTCCCGGGCCCCTACGAGCAGTACTTC. Its translation is CASSQVPGPYEQYF.

This clonotype was counted between two and nine times. The chain uses TRBV6-1 and TRBJ1-3, with D uncertain. The length of the CDR3 is 15 residues. Trimming shortened V by 5 bases and J by 2 bases, and 13 bases separated the two germline ends. Looked up from germline, CDR1 is MNHNS and CDR2 is SASEGT. The CDR3 spells CASSWTGEAGNTIYF. CDR3 sequence (DNA): TGTGCCAGCAGTTGGACCGGCGAAGCTGGAAACACCATATATTTT.

Many counts were recorded for this clonotype. V usage is TRBV6-4 and J usage is TRBJ1-4, with D hard to call. Trimming pared 6 bases from V and 0 bases from J, leaving 11 bases between. This CDR3 has 15 residues. Per germline, CDR1 MRHNA and CDR2 SNTAGT. CDR3 region: CASRKDGATNEKLFF. The CDR3 DNA reads as TGTGCCAGCAGGAAAGACGGCGCAACTAATGAAAAACTGTTTTTT.

The chain recombines TRBV11-3 with TRBJ2-2; D possibly uses TRBD1 or TRBD2 (5 bases each). The CDR3 runs 17 residues. V shed 5 bases and J shed 0 bases, with 16 bases lying between them. CDR1 is SGHNT and CDR2 is YENEEA in the germline V gene. CDR3 nucleotide sequence: TGTGCCAGCAGCCCGGGGACCCGTAATACGAACACCGGGGAGCTGTTTTTT. Its translation: CASSPGTRNTNTGELFF.

This sequence joins TRBV30 and TRBJ2-3, with 8 bases matching TRBD2. This CDR3 is 14 amino acids long. Losses at the gene ends were 0 bases for V and 3 bases for J; bases not matched to a gene: 2. Germline loops: CDR1 GTSNPN, CDR2 SVGIG (reference sequence). CDR3 DNA sequence: TGTGCCTGGAGTGTGAAGCGGGGGACAGATACGCAGTATTTT. Translated: CAWSVKRGTDTQYF.

The chain uses TRBV12-3 or TRBV12-4 and TRBJ2-5; no firm D call. Between the trimmed V and J ends, which lost 5 bases and 1 base, there was a span of 8 bases. The CDR3 sequence is 13 residues long. The CDR3 region is CASSRASQETQYF. CDR3 sequence (DNA): TGTGCCAGCAGTCGGGCCTCCCAAGAGACCCAGTACTTC.

This clonotype was found a few times. This chain joins TRBV6-5 and TRBJ1-2, with TRBD1 as a possible D gene (5 bases). Germline-derived CDR1 and CDR2 are MNHEY and SVGAGI. The CDR3 runs to 13 residues. V gave up 6 bases and J gave up 2 bases, with 10 bases separating them. The CDR3 coding sequence is TGTGCCAGCAGAGCCGACAGCAACTATGGCTACACCTTC. This translates into CASRADSNYGYTF.

This clonotype was seen a few times. The V gene is TRBV13, the J gene TRBJ2-3, with 16 bases lining up with TRBD2. Per germline, CDR1 PRHDT and CDR2 FYEKMQ (reference sequence). Trimming cost V 5 bases and J 1 base; bases outside gene matches: 12. The length of the CDR3 is 20 residues. CDR3 amino acids: CASSPPGLAGGTLGTDTQYF. The CDR3 DNA reads TGTGCCAGCAGCCCCCCGGGACTAGCGGGGGGGACCCTCGGCACAGATACGCAGTATTTT.

V usage is TRBV6-5 and J usage is TRBJ1-3, with D uncertain. Germline loops: CDR1 MNHEY, CDR2 SVGAGI. This CDR3 region has 12 residues. Trimming stripped 6 bases from V and 4 bases from J, with 7 bases between. In DNA, the CDR3 is TGTGCCAGCAGGGGTCCGGGAAACACCATATATTTT. Protein sequence: CASRGPGNTIYF.

Ten or more counts support this clonotype. V usage is TRBV7-3 and J usage is TRBJ2-3; perhaps D is TRBD1 or TRBD2 (5 bases each). Looked up from germline, CDR1 is SGHTA and CDR2 is FQGTGA. The CDR3 contains 15 residues. V shed 5 bases and J shed 6 bases, with 18 bases lying between them. This CDR3 reads CASSTGDRSVDTQYF. The DNA for the CDR3 is TGTGCCAGCAGCACCGGGGACCGAAGCGTGGATACGCAGTATTTT.